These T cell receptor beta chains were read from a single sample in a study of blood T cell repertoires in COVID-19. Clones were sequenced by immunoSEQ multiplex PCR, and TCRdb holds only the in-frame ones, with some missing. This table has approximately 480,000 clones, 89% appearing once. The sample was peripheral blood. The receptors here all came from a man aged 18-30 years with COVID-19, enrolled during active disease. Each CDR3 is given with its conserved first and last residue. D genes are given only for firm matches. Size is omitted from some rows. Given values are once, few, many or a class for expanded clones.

cdr3_nt: TGTGCCAGCAGTGAGCCGGGACAGGGAGGCGAGCAGTACTTC
cdr3_aa: CASSEPGQGGEQYF
j_call: TRBJ2-7
d_call: TRBD1
v_call: TRBV6-1
clone_size: -

cdr3_nt: TGCGCCAGCAGCTTCGGGACAGGGCGGTCTGGAAACACCATATATTTT
cdr3_aa: CASSFGTGRSGNTIYF
j_call: TRBJ1-3
d_call: TRBD1
v_call: TRBV5-1
clone_size: -

cdr3_nt: TGTGCTAGTGGTTTGCCCCGACAGGAGAACACCGGGGAGCTGTTTTTT
cdr3_aa: CASGLPRQENTGELFF
j_call: TRBJ2-2
d_call: -
v_call: TRBV12-5
clone_size: -

cdr3_nt: TGTGCCAGCTCACCACCGAGCTCCTACGAGCAGTACTTC
cdr3_aa: CASSPPSSYEQYF
j_call: TRBJ2-7
d_call: -
v_call: TRBV18
clone_size: -

cdr3_nt: TGCGCCAGCAGCTGGAGCGGGAGTGTCGCAGATACGCAGTATTTT
cdr3_aa: CASSWSGSVADTQYF
j_call: TRBJ2-3
d_call: TRBD2
v_call: TRBV5-1
clone_size: -

cdr3_nt: TGCGCCAGCAGCCAAACATACACAGATACGCAGTATTTT
cdr3_aa: CASSQTYTDTQYF
j_call: TRBJ2-3
d_call: -
v_call: TRBV4-1
clone_size: -

cdr3_nt: TGTGCCAGCTTCCGGGGTCTCACTAACTATGGCTACACCTTC
cdr3_aa: CASFRGLTNYGYTF
j_call: TRBJ1-2
d_call: -
v_call: TRBV18
clone_size: -

cdr3_nt: TGTGCCAGCATGTGGGGGCAATCTGAAGCTTTCTTT
cdr3_aa: CASMWGQSEAFF
j_call: TRBJ1-1
d_call: -
v_call: TRBV2
clone_size: -

cdr3_nt: TGTGCCAGCAGTTTATCCCAGGGAACTAATGAAAAACTGTTTTTT
cdr3_aa: CASSLSQGTNEKLFF
j_call: TRBJ1-4
d_call: -
v_call: TRBV27
clone_size: -

cdr3_nt: TGTGCCAGCAGCCTCGGACAGGGTAGTTCACCCCTCCACTTT
cdr3_aa: CASSLGQGSSPLHF
j_call: TRBJ1-6
d_call: TRBD1
v_call: TRBV3-1/TRBV3-2
clone_size: -

cdr3_nt: TGCGCCAGCAGCCAGTGGGGCCCTAGCACAGATACGCAGTATTTT
cdr3_aa: CASSQWGPSTDTQYF
j_call: TRBJ2-3
d_call: -
v_call: TRBV4-1
clone_size: -

cdr3_nt: TGTGCCAGCAGTGAATATGGGGGCAACTATGGCTACACCTTC
cdr3_aa: CASSEYGGNYGYTF
j_call: TRBJ1-2
d_call: -
v_call: TRBV25-1
clone_size: -

cdr3_nt: TGTGCCAGCAGCCGGGACAGGGGAAGAACTGAAGCTTTCTTT
cdr3_aa: CASSRDRGRTEAFF
j_call: TRBJ1-1
d_call: TRBD1
v_call: TRBV6-5
clone_size: -

cdr3_nt: TGTGCCAGCAGCCAAGATGGCAGAGGATATAATTCACCCCTCCACTTT
cdr3_aa: CASSQDGRGYNSPLHF
j_call: TRBJ1-6
d_call: -
v_call: TRBV14
clone_size: -

cdr3_nt: TGTGCCAGCAGCTCTAGCGGGGAGAGCACAGATACGCAGTATTTT
cdr3_aa: CASSSSGESTDTQYF
j_call: TRBJ2-3
d_call: TRBD2
v_call: TRBV7-9
clone_size: -

cdr3_nt: TGTGCCAGCACCCTCTCCAAGCATCATAACTATGGCTACACCTTC
cdr3_aa: CASTLSKHHNYGYTF
j_call: TRBJ1-2
d_call: -
v_call: TRBV21-1
clone_size: once

cdr3_nt: TGTGCCAGTAGCGCCTCCATCACTAGCGCTGACACCGGGGAGCTGTTTTTT
cdr3_aa: CASSASITSADTGELFF
j_call: TRBJ2-2
d_call: TRBD2
v_call: TRBV19
clone_size: -

cdr3_nt: TGTGCCAGCAGCAAGGAACAGGGCCACACCGGGGAGCTGTTTTTT
cdr3_aa: CASSKEQGHTGELFF
j_call: TRBJ2-2
d_call: -
v_call: TRBV5-4
clone_size: -

cdr3_nt: TGTGCCACCAGCGGGGGTAGCGGGGGGGTAGAGACCCAGTACTTC
cdr3_aa: CATSGGSGGVETQYF
j_call: TRBJ2-5
d_call: TRBD2
v_call: TRBV15
clone_size: -

cdr3_nt: TGTGCCAGCAAGGGGCGGATCACAGATACGCAGTATTTT
cdr3_aa: CASKGRITDTQYF
j_call: TRBJ2-3
d_call: -
v_call: TRBV27
clone_size: -

cdr3_nt: TGTGCCAGCACCCTTCTCCGGGAACCTGGATACGAGCAGTACTTC
cdr3_aa: CASTLLREPGYEQYF
j_call: TRBJ2-7
d_call: -
v_call: TRBV5-6
clone_size: -

cdr3_nt: TGTGCCAGCAGTGACAGCGATTTCGGGGAGCTGTTTTTT
cdr3_aa: CASSDSDFGELFF
j_call: TRBJ2-2
d_call: -
v_call: TRBV6-1
clone_size: -

cdr3_nt: TGTGCCAGCAGCCAAGACGGAGGCCAATCCTACGAGCAGTACTTC
cdr3_aa: CASSQDGGQSYEQYF
j_call: TRBJ2-7
d_call: -
v_call: TRBV4-2
clone_size: -

cdr3_nt: TGTGCCAGCTCCAGTGAAAGAAACACCATATATTTT
cdr3_aa: CASSSERNTIYF
j_call: TRBJ1-3
d_call: -
v_call: TRBV2
clone_size: few

cdr3_nt: TGTGCCAGCAGTGAAGCAGGGCGGGAGGGTCTCTACGAGCAGTACTTC
cdr3_aa: CASSEAGREGLYEQYF
j_call: TRBJ2-7
d_call: TRBD2
v_call: TRBV6-1
clone_size: once

cdr3_nt: TGTGCCAGCAGCTTATACCCGCGACAGTTCTCTGGGGCCAACGTCCTGACTTTC
cdr3_aa: CASSLYPRQFSGANVLTF
j_call: TRBJ2-6
d_call: -
v_call: TRBV7-8
clone_size: once

cdr3_nt: TGTGCCAGCAGTGAATCCGGTGGGGGGTCCTACGAGCAGTACTTC
cdr3_aa: CASSESGGGSYEQYF
j_call: TRBJ2-7
d_call: -
v_call: TRBV25-1
clone_size: -

cdr3_nt: TGTGCCTGGAGTGTGGGAGCGGGAGTAGGTTCCGGGGAGCTGTTTTTT
cdr3_aa: CAWSVGAGVGSGELFF
j_call: TRBJ2-2
d_call: TRBD2
v_call: TRBV30
clone_size: -

cdr3_nt: TGTGCCAGCAGCTTAGTAGCGGGATCGGATACGCAGTATTTT
cdr3_aa: CASSLVAGSDTQYF
j_call: TRBJ2-3
d_call: TRBD2
v_call: TRBV7-9
clone_size: -

cdr3_nt: TGTGCCAGCAGCCCCGACTCCAATCAGCCCCAGCATTTT
cdr3_aa: CASSPDSNQPQHF
j_call: TRBJ1-5
d_call: -
v_call: TRBV3-1/TRBV3-2
clone_size: -

cdr3_nt: TGTGCCAGCAGCGTAGCTAGGAGGGCGGGAGCTGGGGATGAGCAGTTCTTC
cdr3_aa: CASSVARRAGAGDEQFF
j_call: TRBJ2-1
d_call: TRBD2
v_call: TRBV9
clone_size: -

cdr3_nt: TGTGCCAGCTCACCACCGACAGGGCGGGACACTGAAGCTTTCTTT
cdr3_aa: CASSPPTGRDTEAFF
j_call: TRBJ1-1
d_call: TRBD1
v_call: TRBV18
clone_size: -

cdr3_nt: TGTGCCAGTAGTATAACAGGGAACACCGGGGAGCTGTTTTTT
cdr3_aa: CASSITGNTGELFF
j_call: TRBJ2-2
d_call: -
v_call: TRBV19
clone_size: few

cdr3_nt: TGTGCCAGCAGTTTAACGGGGGGGGCTGTCGGGGAGCTGTTTTTT
cdr3_aa: CASSLTGGAVGELFF
j_call: TRBJ2-2
d_call: TRBD2
v_call: TRBV27
clone_size: -

cdr3_nt: TGTGCCAGCAGTGAACCCGGCAGGGGGAGTGTAAATGAAAAACTGTTTTTT
cdr3_aa: CASSEPGRGSVNEKLFF
j_call: TRBJ1-4
d_call: TRBD1
v_call: TRBV6-1
clone_size: -

cdr3_nt: TGTGCCAGCTCAGGGGGCCAGGGGTCTGAGCAGTTCTTC
cdr3_aa: CASSGGQGSEQFF
j_call: TRBJ2-1
d_call: -
v_call: TRBV18
clone_size: -

cdr3_nt: TGTGCCAGCAGCCAGGGTATTCGCTCCTACGAGCAGTACTTC
cdr3_aa: CASSQGIRSYEQYF
j_call: TRBJ2-7
d_call: -
v_call: TRBV7-9
clone_size: -

cdr3_nt: TGTGCCAGCAGCCAATCTGAGGGGGACAGGGGGAATAGCAATCAGCCCCAGCATTTT
cdr3_aa: CASSQSEGDRGNSNQPQHF
j_call: TRBJ1-5
d_call: TRBD1
v_call: TRBV16
clone_size: once

cdr3_nt: TGTGCCAGTAGTTTTAACTTAGCGGGATCTTACAATGAGCAGTTCTTC
cdr3_aa: CASSFNLAGSYNEQFF
j_call: TRBJ2-1
d_call: TRBD2
v_call: TRBV19
clone_size: -

cdr3_nt: TGTGCCAGTAGTAGAGTCTCGGGGGAAAATGGCTACACCTTC
cdr3_aa: CASSRVSGENGYTF
j_call: TRBJ1-2
d_call: -
v_call: TRBV19
clone_size: -

cdr3_nt: TGTGCCAGCAGCCCCAGGCCAAAGGGGGACACCGGGGAGCTGTTTTTT
cdr3_aa: CASSPRPKGDTGELFF
j_call: TRBJ2-2
d_call: -
v_call: TRBV7-9
clone_size: -

cdr3_nt: TGTGCCAGCAGTTACTCGGCTTACAATGAGCAGTTCTTC
cdr3_aa: CASSYSAYNEQFF
j_call: TRBJ2-1
d_call: -
v_call: TRBV6-5
clone_size: -

cdr3_nt: TGTGCCAGCAGCGCACAGAGTAACACTGAAGCTTTCTTT
cdr3_aa: CASSAQSNTEAFF
j_call: TRBJ1-1
d_call: -
v_call: TRBV7-3
clone_size: few

cdr3_nt: TGTGCCAGCAGTGAATTTGGGGGAGGCTCCTACAATGAGCAGTTCTTC
cdr3_aa: CASSEFGGGSYNEQFF
j_call: TRBJ2-1
d_call: -
v_call: TRBV6-1
clone_size: -

cdr3_nt: TGTGCCAGCAGTGTGGGAGGGCCCTACGAGCAGTACTTC
cdr3_aa: CASSVGGPYEQYF
j_call: TRBJ2-7
d_call: TRBD2
v_call: TRBV2
clone_size: -

cdr3_nt: TGTGCCAGTAGTATGGGTAGCGGGAGATCATACGAGCAGTACTTC
cdr3_aa: CASSMGSGRSYEQYF
j_call: TRBJ2-7
d_call: TRBD2
v_call: TRBV19
clone_size: -